This entry features one TCR beta chain sequence. This clone was detected only a few times. Its antigen is not yet known. No base quality information exists; no much larger clone differs at one position. The treatment or condition label, read with the paper, signifies: oral pan-JAK inhibitor, 5-10 mg twice daily. Lesional scalp punch biopsies and peripheral blood were obtained from alopecia areata patients. PBMCs were separated by density centrifugation and stained for CD3, CD4 and CD8, after which CD4+ and CD8+ T cells were sorted on a FACSAria. Library preparation employed the immunoSEQ multiplex PCR assay. For TCR sequencing, RNA was extracted from every sample and reverse transcribed into cDNA to serve as template. First-strand cDNA was synthesized with SuperScript III using a 2:1 mix of oligo-dT and random hexamers. Amplification bias was assessed with a synthetic immune receptor repertoire, and residual bias was removed computationally. From the authors' description of their analysis: Raw reads were preprocessed to remove errors, and CDR3 was defined by IMGT conventions from the conserved cysteine to phenylalanine. Clonality was computed by normalizing Shannon entropy by log2 of the number of productive unique TCRs and subtracting the result from 1. Whether scalp clones were CD4 or CD8 was inferred by matching scalp TCRbeta sequences against CD4 and CD8 repertoires sorted from blood. The source is immuneACCESS, and TCRdb retained only in-frame sequences with V and J called. Part of the clones is not carried over; for the studies checked, unresolved V genes explain less than half of this, and the remainder is unexplained. That table supplies the V and J calls and clone size; D and trimming were determined from the DNA. The sample has a few hundred thousand clones on record, 40% to 55% of them singletons. The ten most abundant clones make up roughly 2.6% of the sample.

These data are taken from a study of CD8+ T cells in alopecia areata (dated by TCRdb to between 2017 and 2018). For the study in its entirety: Treated patients were enrolled in an open-label pilot trial of oral tofacitinib, 5 to 10 mg twice daily, for moderate-to-severe alopecia areata. In treated patients, disease severity was measured using the SALT score, which gives the percentage of scalp surface area affected. Patients received tofacitinib for 6 to 18 months and were then followed off drug for 6 months to check for delayed response and recurrence. Tofacitinib-treated patients had biopsies at baseline and at 4 and 24 weeks of treatment, with a later scalp biopsy in several patients. The study used high-throughput TCRbeta sequencing to examine T cell clonal expansion in alopecia areata, in both the C3H/HeJ mouse model and human patients. RNA was obtained with the PAXgene miRNA kit for fixed scalp, the miRNeasy kit for PBMCs, and the RNeasy kit for mouse skin. immunoSEQ multiplex PCR using 35 Vbeta forward primers and 13 Jbeta reverse primers was used to amplify TCRbeta CDR3 regions. Clonality in the scalp was compared among normal scalp (n=4), patchy alopecia areata scalp (n=8), and alopecia totalis/universalis scalp (n=8). On the human side, TCRbeta sequencing was run on scalp tissue and on sorted CD4+ and CD8+ peripheral blood T cells from healthy controls and from alopecia areata patients with either patchy or totalis/universalis disease. Paper-wide results and their limitations: Because the treated cohort was small and had only one nonresponder, larger studies are needed to examine links between baseline CD8+ expansion and response. Compared with normal scalp, lesional scalp, particularly in alopecia totalis/universalis, had higher clonality and more expanded CD8+ clones, which suggests antigenic drive. During tofacitinib treatment, many expanded lesional clones remained in scalp and blood, and this persistence may partly explain relapse after treatment is stopped. Tofacitinib significantly lowered scalp clonality and the number of expanded CD8+ clones among the top 100 scalp clones. Shared TCR sequences between patients were less evident than in mice, which may be partly attributable to HLA diversity in the patient population. Scalp TCR repertoire analysis is complicated because resident alphabeta T cells in normal human skin are also sequenced, whereas mouse skin is dominated by gammadelta T cells.

The clonotype originates from a human donor with alopecia areata. This specimen consisted of CD4+ T cells sorted from blood, obtained at approximately week 37, from a patient treated with tofacitinib.

The DNA reads TGTGCCATCAGTGAGTCTGGCCAGGGGGCCTACAATGAGCAGTTCTTC. It codes for CAISESGQGAYNEQFF. The chain was built from TRBV10-3 and TRBJ2-1; TRBD1 agrees with 7 junctional bases. Clipping removes 0 bases from V and 2 bases from J, with 4 as the unmatched junction base count. According to the germline V gene, CDR1 reads ENHRY and CDR2 reads SYGVKD. The CDR3 starts with the cysteine, ends with the phenylalanine, and has 16 residues. Just CDR3 DNA is preserved here, 48 bases in frame from base 1.